Listed below are T cell receptor beta chains from one sample, sequenced in a study of control samples from healthy donors and cancer patients. Method: immunoSEQ multiplex PCR; TCRdb's copy keeps in-frame clones and lacks some. In the table there are approximately 210,000 clones, around 90% of which are singletons. Sequenced: blood. The source of these receptors is a man aged 25 to 40 in good health. CDR3s include the opening cysteine and the closing phenylalanine or tryptophan. Fields, in order: V gene, J gene, D gene, clone size, CDR3 DNA, CDR3 protein. The D gene is left open where the match is weak. Size is stated for part of the rows, as once, few or many counts, or as a class when the clone is expanded.

v_gene: TRBV6-5
j_gene: TRBJ1-2
d_gene: -
abundance: -
CDR3nt: TGTGCCAGCCGACCCCCAGTAGACGGCTACACCTTC
CDR3aa: CASRPPVDGYTF

v_gene: TRBV19
j_gene: TRBJ2-1
d_gene: -
abundance: -
CDR3nt: TGTGCCAGTAGTATAGGCAGACAGGGAGGGAATGAGCAGTTCTTC
CDR3aa: CASSIGRQGGNEQFF

v_gene: TRBV7-9
j_gene: TRBJ1-1
d_gene: -
abundance: few
CDR3nt: TGTGCCAGCAGCCGCGCCGGTAACACTGAAGCTTTCTTT
CDR3aa: CASSRAGNTEAFF

v_gene: TRBV11-2
j_gene: TRBJ1-1
d_gene: -
abundance: -
CDR3nt: TGTGCCAGCAGCTTATGGGCAGGGGAGAACACTGAAGCTTTCTTT
CDR3aa: CASSLWAGENTEAFF

v_gene: TRBV4-1
j_gene: TRBJ2-3
d_gene: -
abundance: -
CDR3nt: TGCGCCAGCAGCGCCCGTGGGCTAGGCAGCACAGATACGCAGTATTTT
CDR3aa: CASSARGLGSTDTQYF

v_gene: TRBV10-1
j_gene: TRBJ2-4
d_gene: -
abundance: -
CDR3nt: TGCGCCAGCAGTGATGGGGGGGCCGCGGCCAAAAACATTCAGTACTTC
CDR3aa: CASSDGGAAAKNIQYF

v_gene: TRBV24-1
j_gene: TRBJ2-5
d_gene: -
abundance: -
CDR3nt: TGTGCCACCCGCCCCCCAGGAGAAGAGACCCAGTACTTC
CDR3aa: CATRPPGEETQYF

v_gene: TRBV27
j_gene: TRBJ2-6
d_gene: TRBD2
abundance: -
CDR3nt: TGTGCCAGCAGTCCCCTAAGGGACTACAGCTCTGGGGCCAACGTCCTGACTTTC
CDR3aa: CASSPLRDYSSGANVLTF

v_gene: TRBV3-1/TRBV3-2
j_gene: TRBJ1-1
d_gene: -
abundance: few
CDR3nt: TGTGCCAGCAGCCTCCGGGGCTCCACTGAAGCTTTCTTT
CDR3aa: CASSLRGSTEAFF

v_gene: TRBV2
j_gene: TRBJ1-5
d_gene: -
abundance: -
CDR3nt: TGTGCCAGCAGTGATTGGGCTAGCAATCAGCCCCAGCATTTT
CDR3aa: CASSDWASNQPQHF

v_gene: TRBV7-9
j_gene: TRBJ1-2
d_gene: -
abundance: -
CDR3nt: TGTGCCAGCAGCCGACGGGAAGCTAACTATGGCTACACCTTC
CDR3aa: CASSRREANYGYTF

v_gene: TRBV18
j_gene: TRBJ1-5
d_gene: TRBD1
abundance: -
CDR3nt: TGTGCCAGCTCACCCCAAGGGACAGGGGTTAGTCAGCCCCAGCATTTT
CDR3aa: CASSPQGTGVSQPQHF

v_gene: TRBV13
j_gene: TRBJ1-2
d_gene: TRBD1
abundance: -
CDR3nt: TGTGCCAGCAGCTTACAGGGGGTCTCTAAGTACTATGGCTACACCTTC
CDR3aa: CASSLQGVSKYYGYTF

v_gene: TRBV27
j_gene: TRBJ1-1
d_gene: -
abundance: -
CDR3nt: TGTGCCAGCAGTTTCTTTGGTCGGGGAAGCATGAACACTGAAGCTTTCTTT
CDR3aa: CASSFFGRGSMNTEAFF

v_gene: TRBV6-5
j_gene: TRBJ1-6
d_gene: -
abundance: -
CDR3nt: TGTGCCAGCAGTTCACCCCCCAGGGGAAACAATTCACCCCTCCACTTT
CDR3aa: CASSSPPRGNNSPLHF

v_gene: TRBV7-9
j_gene: TRBJ2-1
d_gene: TRBD2
abundance: -
CDR3nt: TGTGCCAGCAGCGTCGGGACTAGCAGGCTCAATGAGCAGTTCTTC
CDR3aa: CASSVGTSRLNEQFF

v_gene: TRBV2
j_gene: TRBJ1-5
d_gene: -
abundance: -
CDR3nt: TGTGCCAGCAGTGAAGCGTTGCCAGGGAAGCAGCCCCAGCATTTT
CDR3aa: CASSEALPGKQPQHF

v_gene: TRBV7-8
j_gene: TRBJ2-7
d_gene: -
abundance: -
CDR3nt: TGTGCCAGCAGCCCCTTCGCTTACGAGCAGTACTTC
CDR3aa: CASSPFAYEQYF

v_gene: TRBV2
j_gene: TRBJ1-4
d_gene: -
abundance: -
CDR3nt: TGTGCCAGCAGTGAACACGACAGGAGACTTGAAAAACTGTTTTTT
CDR3aa: CASSEHDRRLEKLFF

v_gene: TRBV3-1/TRBV3-2
j_gene: TRBJ1-3
d_gene: -
abundance: -
CDR3nt: TGTGCCAGCAGCCAAGCGCTTCCCCTCAGGGACTCTGGAAACACCATATATTTT
CDR3aa: CASSQALPLRDSGNTIYF

v_gene: TRBV5-1
j_gene: TRBJ1-2
d_gene: -
abundance: -
CDR3nt: TGCGCCAGCACCTCGGAGGGGGGAGTCGTGGGCTACACCTTC
CDR3aa: CASTSEGGVVGYTF

v_gene: TRBV2
j_gene: TRBJ2-3
d_gene: -
abundance: -
CDR3nt: TGTGCCAGCAGTGATTATGATCCGATCAGGACAGATACGCAGTATTTT
CDR3aa: CASSDYDPIRTDTQYF

v_gene: TRBV25-1
j_gene: TRBJ2-1
d_gene: -
abundance: -
CDR3nt: TGTGCCAGCAGTGCACATAGCTCCTACAATGAGCAGTTCTTC
CDR3aa: CASSAHSSYNEQFF

v_gene: TRBV4-1
j_gene: TRBJ1-3
d_gene: TRBD1
abundance: few
CDR3nt: TGCGCCAGCAGCCGAATTTTAGGGGGCAGGGGAAACACCATATATTTT
CDR3aa: CASSRILGGRGNTIYF

v_gene: TRBV18
j_gene: TRBJ1-2
d_gene: -
abundance: -
CDR3nt: TGTGCCAGCTCACCGCCAGGGACCATCTATGGCTACACCTTC
CDR3aa: CASSPPGTIYGYTF

v_gene: TRBV18
j_gene: TRBJ1-4
d_gene: -
abundance: -
CDR3nt: TGTGCCAGCTCACCATCTATCAATAATGAAAAACTGTTTTTT
CDR3aa: CASSPSINNEKLFF